A selection of T cell receptor beta chains follows, all from one sample in a study of neurological immune-mediated disorders. TCRdb reprocessed the 5' RACE reads via MiXCR and lists one record per CDR3 protein. The table includes about 16,000 distinct CDR3 sequences, about 22% detected once. The sequencing sample was made of PBMCs. All receptors come from a man aged 45 to 65 in good health. The conserved cysteine and the conserved F or W are not part of the CDR3 here. Each record gives: D gene, J gene, V gene, CDR3 protein. A D gene is named only where the DNA matches it firmly.

d_call: -; j_call: TRBJ1-3; v_call: TRBV9; cdr3_aa: ASNRPSSGNTIY
d_call: -; j_call: TRBJ2-4; v_call: TRBV20-1; cdr3_aa: SAITGRNRDIQY
d_call: -; j_call: TRBJ1-6; v_call: TRBV7-2; cdr3_aa: ASSLRPNSPLH
d_call: -; j_call: TRBJ2-1; v_call: TRBV7-2; cdr3_aa: ASSLGSGLRDEQF
d_call: -; j_call: TRBJ2-5; v_call: TRBV7-2; cdr3_aa: ASSTRNFQETQY
d_call: TRBD2; j_call: TRBJ2-3; v_call: TRBV5-1; cdr3_aa: ASSYLAGASDTQY
d_call: -; j_call: TRBJ1-5; v_call: TRBV12-3/TRBV12-4; cdr3_aa: ASSSRPRTSNQPQH
d_call: TRBD1; j_call: TRBJ1-2; v_call: TRBV20-1; cdr3_aa: SASGVKGANGYT
d_call: TRBD1; j_call: TRBJ2-5; v_call: TRBV6-6; cdr3_aa: ASSYRTGGGETQY
d_call: -; j_call: TRBJ2-6; v_call: TRBV18; cdr3_aa: ASSPLIALGSGANVLT
d_call: TRBD2; j_call: TRBJ2-1; v_call: TRBV7-2; cdr3_aa: ASSSGLARGNEQF
d_call: -; j_call: TRBJ2-1; v_call: TRBV2; cdr3_aa: ASSPAPGEAHYNEQF
d_call: -; j_call: TRBJ1-1; v_call: TRBV6-5; cdr3_aa: ASSKQGYNTEAF
d_call: -; j_call: TRBJ1-5; v_call: TRBV11-2; cdr3_aa: ASSLGDNQPQH
d_call: TRBD2; j_call: TRBJ2-7; v_call: TRBV20-1; cdr3_aa: SARGAGRSSYEQY
d_call: TRBD2; j_call: TRBJ2-1; v_call: TRBV24-1; cdr3_aa: ATSGSGRPAWGTRNEQF
d_call: -; j_call: TRBJ1-5; v_call: TRBV7-2; cdr3_aa: ASRRANQPQH
d_call: -; j_call: TRBJ2-2; v_call: TRBV12-3/TRBV12-4; cdr3_aa: ASSSMGRNTGELF
d_call: -; j_call: TRBJ1-5; v_call: TRBV20-1; cdr3_aa: SARGQIYSNQPQH
d_call: -; j_call: TRBJ2-7; v_call: TRBV9; cdr3_aa: ASSVAATEQY
d_call: -; j_call: TRBJ1-5; v_call: TRBV24-1; cdr3_aa: ATSAGAGNQPQH
d_call: TRBD1; j_call: TRBJ2-3; v_call: TRBV7-2; cdr3_aa: ASSTGTGPDTQY
d_call: -; j_call: TRBJ1-5; v_call: TRBV5-1; cdr3_aa: ASSLFISDLNSQPQH
d_call: -; j_call: TRBJ2-7; v_call: TRBV12-3/TRBV12-4; cdr3_aa: ASTTPSQGYEQY
d_call: -; j_call: TRBJ1-2; v_call: TRBV5-1; cdr3_aa: ASSLNGNGYT
d_call: TRBD2; j_call: TRBJ2-3; v_call: TRBV25-1; cdr3_aa: ASSIAGGSTDTQY
d_call: -; j_call: TRBJ2-6; v_call: TRBV5-1; cdr3_aa: ASSSWAAGANVLT
d_call: -; j_call: TRBJ2-1; v_call: TRBV5-5; cdr3_aa: ASSLQSYNEQF
d_call: -; j_call: TRBJ2-1; v_call: TRBV5-1; cdr3_aa: ASSLTRARGEQF
d_call: -; j_call: TRBJ2-3; v_call: TRBV20-1; cdr3_aa: SARIQGSTDTQY
d_call: TRBD2; j_call: TRBJ2-1; v_call: TRBV20-1; cdr3_aa: SAREGGRAYNEQF